This TCR beta chain was sequenced during a study of control samples from healthy donors and cancer patients. The CDR3 loop spans 11 amino acids. Germline assignment: CDR1 ENHRY and CDR2 SYGVKD. Trimming shortened V by 6 bases and J by 6 bases, and 8 bases separated the two germline ends. Only in-frame clones appear in the TCRdb table, and some are missing; sequencing was by immunoSEQ multiplex PCR. The repertoire has about 55,000 clones, 95% of them found once; the top ten carry 2.4%. The sequence was obtained from a man aged 25-45 years in good health. The specimen sequenced was blood. The rearrangement uses TRBV10-3 and TRBJ1-2, with a tentative D call TRBD1 (6 bases). The CDR3: CAIRQGNGYTF. The CDR3 DNA follows: TGTGCCATCAGACAGGGAAATGGCTACACCTTC.